This T cell receptor beta chain comes out of a study of cytomegalovirus exposure and HLA in healthy donors. PCR amplification relied on 60 Vbeta primers (plus 13 Jbeta primers). Profiled with immunoSEQ multiplex PCR; TCRdb holds only in-frame clones, not every one. The repertoire includes about 190,000 clones, 70% to 80% of them detected once, and 2.1% sits in the top ten. The CDR3 spans 16 residues. Germline CDR1 and CDR2: SGHVS and FNYEAQ. V dropped 5 bases and J dropped 4; count of bases not matched to a gene: 8. This sequence was found in a young woman in good health and CMV-seropositive. Input material: PBMCs. The chain couples TRBV7-6 to TRBJ2-1; 10 bases agree with TRBD2. The CDR3 nucleotides are TGTGCCAGCAGCCCGACGCGGACTAGCGGATACAATGAGCAGTTCTTC. It is translated as CASSPTRTSGYNEQFF.